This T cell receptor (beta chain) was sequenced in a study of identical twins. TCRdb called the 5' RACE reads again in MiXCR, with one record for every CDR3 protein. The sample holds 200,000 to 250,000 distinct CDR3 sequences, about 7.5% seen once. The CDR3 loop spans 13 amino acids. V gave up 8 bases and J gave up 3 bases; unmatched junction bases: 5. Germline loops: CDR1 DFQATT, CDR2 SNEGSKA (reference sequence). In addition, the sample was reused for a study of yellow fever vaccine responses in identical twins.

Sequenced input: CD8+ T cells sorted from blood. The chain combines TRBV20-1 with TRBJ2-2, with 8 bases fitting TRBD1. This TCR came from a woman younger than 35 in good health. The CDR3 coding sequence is TGCAGTCTCACAGGGGGGTACACCGGGGAGCTGTTTTTT. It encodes CSLTGGYTGELFF.